This T cell receptor beta chain was identified in a study of type 1 regulatory T cells. The CDR3 runs 13 residues. V was shortened by 4 bases and J by 7 bases, with 11 bases between the two germline ends. The germline CDR1 and CDR2 sequences are SQVTM and ANQGSEA. This clonotype was picked up many times. The antigen is unknown. TCRdb re-called the reads with MiXCR, one entry per CDR3 protein. This table holds 14,000 to 15,000 distinct CDR3 sequences, about an eighth found once. V usage is TRBV29-1 and J usage is TRBJ1-6, with D uncertain. The sequence derives from a human donor in good health. The sequencing input was cultured T cells, either the whole culture or a sorted T cell fraction (not recorded which). The CDR3 bases are TGCAGCGTTGCACGGGAGACCAATTCACCCCTCCACTTT. Translating gives CSVARETNSPLHF.